Below, one T cell receptor beta chain is given with its context. Its recognized antigen is unknown. Qualities for individual bases were not recorded, and no much larger clone is one base off. The sample is drawn from a study of PD-L1 blockade in urothelial cancer (dated by TCRdb to 2016 to 2017). A note on the overall study: Therapy was started in the mid-2010s for all patients, and atezolizumab 1,200 mg was administered intravenously every 3 weeks. About 85% of the 29 patients were males with bladder-origin urothelial cancer, and 18 of 29 reported a prior smoking history. Patients had an ECOG performance status of 0 or 1 and had received between 0 and 3 prior chemotherapy regimens. Blood samples were analyzed at two time points: 3 weeks after treatment start (second dose) and 6 weeks after treatment start. Blood samples gave median yields of around 140,000 T cells and more than 80,000 unique TCRs, along with a median clonality of around 0.08. The study was an exploratory multi-omic analysis of somatic, immune and clinical correlates of response to PD-L1 blockade with atezolizumab in urothelial cancer. Pretreatment tumor samples and matched peripheral blood, collected serially before and after atezolizumab treatment, underwent TCR sequencing. Progression-free survival longer than 6 months counted as durable clinical benefit, and TCR features were additionally tested against both progression-free and overall survival. Whole exome sequencing and RNA sequencing of pretreatment tumors were performed alongside TCR sequencing in the same patients. Durable clinical benefit was achieved by nine patients but not by the remaining 20. Approximately 30 patients had pretreatment blood TCR-seq, around 24 had at least one posttreatment blood collection, and around 24 had tumor TCR-seq.

To estimate absolute template abundance from read counts, synthetic TCR analog templates were spiked into each PCR. Using the immunoSEQ assay, TCRbeta CDR3 regions were amplified from genomic DNA with bias-controlled V and J gene primers. Sequencing of rearranged TCRbeta segments was done at approximately 20X coverage. As for how the authors treated the data: Sequencing errors were corrected by clustering and CDR3s were annotated against IMGT to assign V, D and J genes. Only productive TCRbeta rearrangements were used in downstream analyses, excluding out-of-frame or stop-codon sequences. Clonality was computed as one minus Shannon entropy normalized by the log of the number of unique productive sequences. Clones differing between time points or between blood and tumor were identified by Fisher's exact test with Benjamini-Hochberg correction at adjusted p below 0.01. TCRdb carries this immuneACCESS record with in-frame sequences only. Its versions omit some clonotypes, under half of them owing to an unresolved V gene in the studies checked, with the rest unexplained. The DNA was the basis for D and trimming; V, J and clone size are from that table. The sample table holds about 88,000 clones, of which 90% were seen once. Roughly 9.4% of the sample is held by the ten biggest clonotypes.

The cohort included some 30 patients with locally advanced or metastatic urothelial carcinoma who were treated at Memorial Sloan Kettering on a trial protocol. Peripheral blood mononuclear cells were collected from each patient pretreatment and during treatment, giving between 1 and 8 total time points per patient. The Qiagen DNeasy Blood extraction kit was used to purify genomic DNA from total PBMCs and from tumor samples. Collected pretreatment and during treatment, PBMCs were isolated and stored as previously described. Results the study describes overall, beyond this receptor: A pretreatment peripheral blood TCR clonality below the median was linked to improved progression-free and overall survival. Among patients with durable benefit, tumor-associated TCR clones showed greater expansion in peripheral blood 3 weeks after treatment started (n ≈ 23, p = 0.022). Because of the small sample size (n ≈ 28) and the many exploratory analyses performed, the results are intended to be regarded as hypothesis-generating.

This TCR was recovered from a man between 60 and 75 years old with urothelial cancer. Source: PBMCs, taken around atezolizumab (anti-PD-L1) treatment.

The DNA sequence is as follows: TGTGCCAGCAGCTTGAACAGGGCACAGCCCCAGCATTTT. Translated, this gives CASSLNRAQPQHF. The chain was built from TRBV5-4 and TRBJ1-5, with TRBD1 as a weak D call on 6 bases. The V end loses 1 base and the J end loses 7 bases, and a stretch of 9 bases separates them. CDR1 SGHNT and CDR2 YYREEE are derived from the germline V gene (reference sequence). Measured from the cysteine to the phenylalanine, the CDR3 is 13 residues long. Only the CDR3 part of the read is kept: 39 bases, read in frame from the first base.